The rows below give T cell receptor beta chains drawn from one sample of a study of blood T cell repertoires in COVID-19. Produced via immunoSEQ multiplex PCR; TCRdb's table is partial and in-frame only. The repertoire holds more than 140,000 clones, with over 75% as singletons. Source material: peripheral blood. The receptors stem from a human donor in a cohort sampled during active COVID-19. Both conserved end residues are part of each CDR3. A D gene is named only where the DNA matches it firmly. Clone size is stated in some rows and not others, as once, few, many or a class when expanded.

TRBJ2-1	NA	TRBV4-1	TRBD2	CASSQLPGTSGRGEQFF	TGCGCCAGCAGCCAACTACCCGGGACTAGCGGGAGAGGGGAGCAGTTCTTC
TRBJ2-3	NA	TRBV9	TRBD2	CASSWGSGRTSTDTQYF	TGTGCCAGCAGCTGGGGTAGCGGGAGGACTAGCACAGATACGCAGTATTTT
TRBJ2-3	NA	TRBV27	TRBD2	CASSPLGAGGTDTQYF	TGTGCCAGCAGTCCCTTGGGAGCGGGAGGCACAGATACGCAGTATTTT
TRBJ2-1	NA	TRBV7-3	TRBD2	CASSSTSGSQNEQFF	TGTGCCAGCAGCTCGACTAGCGGGAGTCAAAATGAGCAGTTCTTC
TRBJ1-2	once	TRBV19	NA	CASASPAGYTF	TGTGCCAGTGCCTCCCCAGCGGGCTACACCTTC
TRBJ1-1	NA	TRBV5-6	TRBD1	CASSLEMTGGIEAFF	TGTGCCAGCAGCTTGGAAATGACAGGGGGAATTGAAGCTTTCTTT
TRBJ1-2	NA	TRBV5-6	TRBD1	CASSFGGQGGGYTF	TGTGCCAGCAGCTTTGGGGGACAGGGAGGAGGCTACACCTTC
TRBJ1-1	few	TRBV5-4	TRBD1	CASSPLTGTGTEAFF	TGTGCCAGCAGCCCATTGACAGGGACCGGCACTGAAGCTTTCTTT
TRBJ2-7	few	TRBV5-1	TRBD2	CASSLPGTSGTYEQYF	TGCGCCAGCAGCTTGCCCGGGACTAGCGGGACCTACGAGCAGTACTTC
TRBJ1-6	NA	TRBV28	TRBD1	CASSANRDRGVKNGSPLHF	TGTGCCAGCAGTGCTAACCGGGACAGGGGGGTAAAGAATGGTTCACCCCTCCACTTT
TRBJ2-3	NA	TRBV11-2	TRBD2	CASSGSGRVADTQYF	TGTGCCAGCAGCGGTAGCGGGAGGGTCGCAGATACGCAGTATTTT
TRBJ2-3	NA	TRBV7-9	TRBD2	CASSNDLYPGLAARDTQYF	TGTGCCAGCAGCAATGACCTATATCCGGGACTAGCGGCTAGGGATACGCAGTATTTT
TRBJ2-6	NA	TRBV19	NA	CATMELVGGANVLTF	TGTGCCACCATGGAGTTGGTGGGTGGGGCCAACGTCCTGACTTTC
TRBJ2-1	NA	TRBV9	NA	CASSVDSREGGDEQFF	TGTGCCAGCAGCGTAGATTCGAGGGAGGGGGGAGATGAGCAGTTCTTC
TRBJ1-4	NA	TRBV9	TRBD1	CASSVAPGTGGEKLFF	TGTGCCAGCAGCGTAGCTCCTGGGACAGGGGGAGAAAAACTGTTTTTT
TRBJ1-3	NA	TRBV28	NA	CASSFIEALAGGNTIYF	TGTGCCAGCAGTTTTATTGAGGCTCTCGCGGGGGGAAACACCATATATTTT
TRBJ2-1	NA	TRBV27	NA	CASSWGGLTSNEQFF	TGTGCCAGCAGTTGGGGGGGCCTAACCTCCAATGAGCAGTTCTTC
TRBJ2-1	NA	TRBV10-3	TRBD2	CAISASGVGEQFF	TGTGCCATCAGTGCTAGCGGGGTTGGGGAGCAGTTCTTC
TRBJ1-2	NA	TRBV30	NA	CAWIWGDVGGYTF	TGTGCCTGGATTTGGGGGGATGTGGGTGGCTACACCTTC
TRBJ2-1	NA	TRBV10-3	TRBD2	CAIGTLGGGNEQFF	TGTGCCATCGGCACGCTCGGGGGGGGGAATGAGCAGTTCTTC
TRBJ2-3	NA	TRBV7-3	NA	CASSLRAGTSTDTQYF	TGTGCCAGCAGCTTAAGGGCGGGGACTAGCACAGATACGCAGTATTTT
TRBJ2-3	NA	TRBV5-1	NA	CASSLGRSAARTDTQYF	TGCGCCAGCAGCTTGGGGAGATCCGCCGCTCGCACAGATACGCAGTATTTT
TRBJ2-1	NA	TRBV7-2	TRBD2	CASSAGANEQFF	TGTGCCAGCAGCGCGGGAGCCAATGAGCAGTTCTTC
TRBJ2-1	NA	TRBV12-3/TRBV12-4	TRBD2	CANRLAGVGEQFF	TGTGCCAATAGACTAGCGGGAGTGGGTGAGCAGTTCTTC
TRBJ2-5	NA	TRBV4-3	TRBD2	CASSPGLPGGETQYF	TGCGCCAGCAGCCCGGGACTCCCGGGGGGAGAGACCCAGTACTTC
TRBJ2-7	NA	TRBV5-1	NA	CASRQDTLGAYEQYF	TGCGCCAGCAGGCAGGACACGCTTGGGGCTTACGAGCAGTACTTC